The rows below give T cell receptor beta chains drawn from one sample of a study of beta chain features in type 1 diabetes. Profiling relied on immunoSEQ multiplex PCR, and the TCRdb table lists in-frame clones only, not all of them. The sample has 680,000 or so clones; around a sixth are singletons. The material sequenced was naive CD4+ T cells from blood. The origin of the receptors is a man aged 18 to 35 in good health. The CDR3 runs from the conserved cysteine through the conserved F or W. A D gene is named only where the DNA matches it firmly. Clone size is stated in some rows and not others, as once, few, many or a class when expanded.

few	TRBV12-5	.	TRBJ2-3	CASGLTPDTQYF	TGTGCTAGTGGTTTGACCCCAGATACGCAGTATTTT
.	TRBV4-1	.	TRBJ2-3	CASSQLGAHTQYF	TGCGCCAGCAGCCAACTCGGGGCACATACGCAGTATTTT
few	TRBV7-2	.	TRBJ2-3	CASSLSSGGRTDTQYF	TGTGCCAGCAGCTTAAGCTCCGGAGGTAGGACAGATACGCAGTATTTT
.	TRBV9	.	TRBJ1-5	CASSVGFGQPQHF	TGTGCCAGCAGCGTAGGGTTTGGTCAGCCCCAGCATTTT
.	TRBV28	.	TRBJ2-6	CASSLARAGANVLTF	TGTGCCAGCAGTTTAGCGAGGGCTGGGGCCAACGTCCTGACTTTC
few	TRBV2	.	TRBJ1-3	CASSDEGIGNTIYF	TGTGCCAGCAGTGATGAAGGAATCGGAAACACCATATATTTT
.	TRBV7-2	.	TRBJ2-1	CASSYYTGNEQFF	TGTGCCAGCAGCTACTACACGGGGAACGAGCAGTTCTTC
few	TRBV6-5	TRBD2	TRBJ2-7	CASSYRGLVYEQYF	TGTGCCAGCAGTTACCGGGGACTAGTCTACGAGCAGTACTTC
.	TRBV10-3	.	TRBJ2-5	CAVRGEASETQYF	TGTGCCGTCAGAGGGGAAGCGTCAGAGACCCAGTACTTC
few	TRBV7-2	TRBD1	TRBJ2-2	CASSPGQVTSGELFF	TGTGCCAGCAGCCCGGGACAGGTTACTAGCGGGGAGCTGTTTTTT
once	TRBV6-5	.	TRBJ1-1	CASSLNRQANTEAFF	TGTGCCAGCAGCCTGAACCGACAGGCGAACACTGAAGCTTTCTTT
.	TRBV7-8	TRBD2	TRBJ2-7	CASSFLPSGRPYEQYF	TGTGCCAGCAGCTTCCTCCCTAGCGGGAGACCCTACGAGCAGTACTTC
.	TRBV5-6	TRBD1	TRBJ2-3	CASSLPDRGPDTQYF	TGTGCCAGCAGCTTACCGGACAGGGGCCCAGATACGCAGTATTTT
few	TRBV9	TRBD1	TRBJ2-1	CASSLSGTGYNEQFF	TGTGCCAGCAGCTTGTCCGGGACAGGGTACAATGAGCAGTTCTTC
.	TRBV4-1	.	TRBJ2-5	CASSQDRGLKETQYF	TGCGCCAGCAGCCAAGACAGGGGATTGAAAGAGACCCAGTACTTC
.	TRBV10-3	.	TRBJ2-7	CAIREASSYEQYF	TGTGCCATCAGGGAGGCTAGCTCCTACGAGCAGTACTTC
few	TRBV6-5	.	TRBJ2-7	CASSSTGAYEQYF	TGTGCCAGCAGTTCGACAGGTGCCTACGAGCAGTACTTC
.	TRBV6-6	.	TRBJ2-5	CASSYVPGTRETQYF	TGTGCCAGCAGTTACGTTCCAGGGACGCGCGAGACCCAGTACTTC
.	TRBV21-1	.	TRBJ2-5	CASSKGLKGMRETQYF	TGTGCCAGCAGCAAAGGTTTGAAGGGGATGAGAGAGACCCAGTACTTC
.	TRBV29-1	TRBD2	TRBJ2-1	CSVEGTSASYNEQFF	TGCAGCGTTGAAGGGACTAGCGCCTCCTACAATGAGCAGTTCTTC
few	TRBV19	.	TRBJ2-1	CASKSREVTEQFF	TGTGCCAGTAAGAGCAGGGAGGTAACTGAGCAGTTCTTC
few	TRBV7-9	TRBD2	TRBJ2-1	CASSRLADLYNEQFF	TGTGCCAGCAGTCGACTAGCGGACCTTTACAATGAGCAGTTCTTC
few	TRBV19	TRBD1	TRBJ2-7	CASSIGGQDYEQYF	TGTGCCAGTAGTATAGGCGGACAGGACTACGAGCAGTACTTC
.	TRBV5-4	TRBD1	TRBJ2-7	CASSSQGAGDEQYF	TGTGCCAGCAGCTCCCAGGGGGCAGGGGACGAGCAGTACTTC
.	TRBV7-6	.	TRBJ2-7	CASSLDLVGEQYF	TGTGCCAGCAGCTTGGACCTCGTGGGCGAGCAGTACTTC
.	TRBV11-1	TRBD1	TRBJ1-6	CASSGRTGKSPPLHF	TGTGCCAGCAGCGGACGGACAGGGAAAAGCCCACCCCTCCACTTT
few	TRBV7-2	.	TRBJ1-1	CASSLGPGSEAFF	TGTGCCAGCAGCTTAGGACCCGGCTCTGAAGCTTTCTTT
few	TRBV18	TRBD1	TRBJ1-1	CASSRDRTPLNTEAFF	TGTGCCAGCTCAAGGGACAGGACACCTTTAAACACTGAAGCTTTCTTT
.	TRBV7-2	.	TRBJ2-1	CASKRGRGNEQFF	TGTGCCAGCAAACGAGGGAGAGGCAATGAGCAGTTCTTC
.	TRBV9	.	TRBJ2-7	CASSVDGQGHYEQYF	TGTGCCAGCAGCGTAGATGGGCAGGGGCACTACGAGCAGTACTTC
few	TRBV7-9	TRBD2	TRBJ2-1	CASSFKASGRQYNEQFF	TGTGCCAGCAGCTTTAAAGCTAGCGGGAGGCAATACAATGAGCAGTTCTTC
few	TRBV25-1	.	TRBJ2-3	CASSDSLGTDTQYF	TGTGCCAGCAGTGATAGTCTTGGCACAGATACGCAGTATTTT
few	TRBV5-5	.	TRBJ1-1	CASSLGTPEAFF	TGTGCCAGCAGCTTGGGGACCCCTGAAGCTTTCTTT